This T cell receptor (beta chain) is from a study of T cell responses to AZD1222 COVID-19 vaccine. Study observations and caveats: Close to half of spike-specific TCRs reportedly recognize unmutated variant regions.

Assay: immunoSEQ multiplex PCR; the TCRdb copy retains only in-frame clones and omits some. The sample lists 150,000 to 180,000 clones, 90% occurring once. A note on this clone: Its target is not known.

The CDR3 contains 15 residues. In germline, CDR1 is LNHDA, CDR2 SQIVND (reference sequence). Trimming at V came to 5 bases and at J to 4 bases, leaving 5 bases not matched to a gene. The sample here was peripheral blood, taken on day 0 of AZD1222 vaccination. The J gene is TRBJ2-3, the V gene TRBV19; 11 bases line up with TRBD1. The TCR originated in an adult in good health. As DNA, the CDR3 is TGTGCCAGTAGTTCCCCGGACAGGGGGCCAGATACGCAGTATTTT. This sequence encodes CASSSPDRGPDTQYF.